The present entry profiles one T cell receptor (beta chain) with its context. Its cognate antigen is unknown. The V gene end was trimmed by 5 bases and the J gene end by 6 bases; junction bases not matched to a gene: 9. This CDR3 has 15 amino acids. Germline V gene data show CDR1 as LNHDA and CDR2 as SQIVND (reference sequence). This entry comes from a study of regulatory T cells in long-lasting Graves disease. General observations from the study: Persistent disease showed a preference for TRBV28, TRBJ1-2 and TRBJ2-5.

Specified time point: newly diagnosed GD, antithyroid drugs for less than 3 months. Extracted RNA from PBMCs served as the source of the TCR library. Construction of TCR beta libraries relied on iRepertoire HTBI primers and on Arm-PCR targeting CDR3 regions. Via MiXCR, TCRdb re-called the multiplex PCR reads, giving one row per CDR3 protein. The table records about 500,000 distinct CDR3 sequences, roughly 16% of them present only once. These same data were also listed under a study on T cells in Graves' hyperthyroidism and ophthalmopathy.

The source material was peripheral blood mononuclear cells (PBMCs), sampled at new diagnosis, from a patient treated with antithyroid drugs. The sequence was obtained from a man in his forties or fifties with Graves disease. The chain recombines TRBV19 with TRBJ2-3, with TRBD2 identical over 9 bases. The CDR3 nucleotides read TGTGCCAGTAGTTATAGCGGGAGACCCGGGGATACGCAGTATTTT. Its protein product is CASSYSGRPGDTQYF.